A selection of T cell receptor beta chains follows, all from one sample in a study of glioma-infiltrating T cells. TCRdb analysed the multiplex PCR reads with MiXCR anew, one entry per CDR3 protein. The sample has more than 85,000 distinct CDR3 sequences, 20% to 30% seen once. The sequenced material came from glioma tissue, nonneoplastic brain tissue, or PBMCs (not recorded which). The receptors derive from a human donor with low-grade glioma or glioblastoma, undergoing nonglioma brain surgery, or in good health (not recorded which). Each CDR3 is given with its conserved first and last residue. The order of the fields is D gene, V gene, clone size, J gene, CDR3 protein, CDR3 DNA. The D gene is left open where the match is weak. A row's size may be missing; if present it is once, few, many or a size class.

D: TRBD2
V: TRBV6-2/TRBV6-3
size: many
J: TRBJ2-1
CDR3: CASKDFSGGYNEQFF
DNA: TGTGCCAGCAAAGATTTTAGCGGGGGGTACAATGAGCAGTTCTTC

D: NA
V: TRBV6-1
size: NA
J: TRBJ1-5
CDR3: CASKNRSHQPQHF
DNA: TGTGCCAGCAAGAATAGGAGTCATCAGCCCCAGCATTTT

D: TRBD2
V: TRBV13
size: NA
J: TRBJ2-7
CDR3: CASSFQLAGGSYEQYF
DNA: TGTGCCAGCAGCTTTCAACTAGCGGGGGGCTCCTACGAGCAGTACTTC

D: TRBD2
V: TRBV24-1
size: many
J: TRBJ2-7
CDR3: CATSARGLESGQYF
DNA: TGTGCCACCAGCGCCCGAGGACTAGAATCGGGGCAGTACTTC

D: NA
V: TRBV19
size: few
J: TRBJ2-3
CDR3: CASSRTKTDTQYF
DNA: TGTGCCAGTAGCAGGACCAAGACAGATACGCAGTATTTT

D: TRBD2
V: TRBV7-8
size: few
J: TRBJ2-1
CDR3: CASSLTVLAGGNEQFF
DNA: TGTGCCAGCAGCTTAACTGTACTAGCGGGAGGCAATGAGCAGTTCTTC

D: NA
V: TRBV10-3
size: many
J: TRBJ1-1
CDR3: CAIKDQGWTEAFF
DNA: TGTGCCATCAAGGACCAGGGTTGGACTGAAGCTTTCTTT

D: NA
V: TRBV2
size: many
J: TRBJ1-5
CDR3: CASSDGMGSNQPQHF
DNA: TGTGCCAGCAGTGATGGGATGGGGAGCAATCAGCCCCAGCATTTT

D: TRBD2
V: TRBV19
size: few
J: TRBJ2-3
CDR3: CASSAEGLAGVADTQYF
DNA: TGTGCCAGTAGCGCAGAAGGACTAGCGGGAGTTGCCGATACGCAGTATTTT

D: NA
V: TRBV27
size: many
J: TRBJ2-5
CDR3: CASSLNGQETQYF
DNA: TGTGCCAGCAGTTTAAACGGGCAGGAGACCCAGTACTTC

D: NA
V: TRBV6-5
size: NA
J: TRBJ2-1
CDR3: CASSYSGSTAGEQFF
DNA: TGTGCCAGCAGTTACTCGGGGTCTACCGCGGGTGAGCAGTTCTTC

D: TRBD2
V: TRBV7-9
size: few
J: TRBJ2-1
CDR3: CASSPPGPPSGKYNEQFF
DNA: TGTGCCAGCAGCCCACCCGGGCCTCCTAGCGGGAAATACAATGAGCAGTTCTTC

D: NA
V: TRBV2
size: many
J: TRBJ1-1
CDR3: CASSEAGLWAEAFF
DNA: TGTGCCAGCAGTGAAGCAGGATTGTGGGCTGAAGCTTTCTTT

D: NA
V: TRBV25-1
size: many
J: TRBJ2-7
CDR3: CASSEGVSVTYEQYF
DNA: TGTGCCAGCAGTGAAGGGGTTAGCGTGACCTACGAGCAGTACTTC

D: NA
V: TRBV6-1
size: NA
J: TRBJ2-6
CDR3: CASSNPGSSGVNVLTF
DNA: TGTGCCAGCAGTAATCCGGGGAGCTCTGGGGTTAACGTCCTGACTTTC

D: NA
V: TRBV29-1
size: many
J: TRBJ2-7
CDR3: CSVQLRDEQYF
DNA: TGCAGCGTTCAATTGCGGGACGAGCAGTACTTC

D: NA
V: TRBV24-1
size: few
J: TRBJ2-5
CDR3: CATSSGTDPGGTQYF
DNA: TGTGCCACCAGTTCCGGGACAGACCCGGGGGGGACCCAGTACTTC

D: NA
V: TRBV4-1
size: many
J: TRBJ1-1
CDR3: CASSQGGARPDTEAFF
DNA: TGCGCCAGCAGCCAAGGGGGGGCCCGACCGGACACTGAAGCTTTCTTT

D: NA
V: TRBV7-9
size: many
J: TRBJ1-4
CDR3: CAKGPPGIGEKLFF
DNA: TGTGCCAAGGGCCCCCCTGGGATTGGAGAAAAACTGTTTTTT

D: NA
V: TRBV14
size: NA
J: TRBJ2-1
CDR3: CASSQDRGACSSYNEQFF
DNA: TGTGCCAGCAGCCAAGATCGCGGGGCCTGTAGCTCCTACAATGAGCAGTTCTTC

D: TRBD1
V: TRBV5-1
size: many
J: TRBJ1-1
CDR3: CASSWGQGNTEAFF
DNA: TGCGCCAGCAGCTGGGGACAGGGGAACACTGAAGCTTTCTTT

D: NA
V: TRBV9
size: few
J: TRBJ1-1
CDR3: CASSADRMNTEAFF
DNA: TGTGCCAGCAGCGCAGACCGCATGAACACTGAAGCTTTCTTT

D: NA
V: TRBV28
size: many
J: TRBJ1-5
CDR3: CASHYLGIGNQPQHF
DNA: TGTGCCAGCCACTACCTGGGGATAGGCAATCAGCCCCAGCATTTT

D: TRBD1
V: TRBV10-3
size: few
J: TRBJ2-7
CDR3: CAISSPGQGKDEQYF
DNA: TGTGCCATCAGTTCTCCGGGACAGGGAAAGGACGAGCAGTACTTC

D: NA
V: TRBV20-1
size: NA
J: TRBJ2-3
CDR3: CSARDFSVADMHYF
DNA: TGCAGTGCTAGAGATTTCAGCGTCGCAGATATGCACTATTTT

D: NA
V: TRBV7-8
size: many
J: TRBJ1-1
CDR3: CASSLASGGATEAFF
DNA: TGTGCCAGCAGCTTAGCCTCGGGGGGGGCGACTGAAGCTTTCTTT

D: NA
V: TRBV7-9
size: NA
J: TRBJ2-1
CDR3: CASSLGGSGEQFF
DNA: TGTGCCAGCAGCTTAGGAGGGTCGGGGGAGCAGTTCTTC

D: TRBD2
V: TRBV19
size: NA
J: TRBJ2-1
CDR3: CASSIRGGIYNEQFF
DNA: TGTGCCAGTAGTATCCGGGGGGGTATCTACAATGAGCAGTTCTTC

D: NA
V: TRBV29-1
size: many
J: TRBJ1-1
CDR3: CSVDRRLNTEAFF
DNA: TGCAGCGTTGATAGGCGGTTGAACACTGAAGCTTTCTTT

D: NA
V: TRBV29-1
size: NA
J: TRBJ2-2
CDR3: CSVARTGTGELFF
DNA: TGCAGCGTTGCTCGGACGGGCACCGGGGAGCTGTTTTTT

D: NA
V: TRBV7-9
size: many
J: TRBJ1-2
CDR3: CASSLNADGYTF
DNA: TGTGCCAGCAGCTTGAATGCAGATGGCTACACCTTC